The 3 T cell receptor beta chains below come from one sample, sequenced in a study of cytomegalovirus exposure and HLA in healthy donors (dated by TCRdb to 2015 to 2018). Libraries came from the immunoSEQ multiplex PCR assay. For the multiplex PCR, a mixture combining 60 forward primers for TCR Vbeta segments and 13 reverse primers for TCR Jbeta segments was used. TCRdb mirrors the immuneACCESS table, restricted to in-frame sequences. Some clones are absent from its copies; in checked studies, under half trace to an unresolved V gene, and the reason for the others is unknown. Present in this sample are some 200,000 clones, 82% of which were seen just once. The ten largest clones represent roughly 0.75% of the sample. The sequenced sample was PBMCs. These TCRs come from a woman between 18 and 29 years old in good health and CMV-seronegative.

The chain carries TRBV10-3 and TRBJ1-1; 8 bases fit TRBD1. This CDR3 is 14 amino acids long. V was clipped by 6 bases and J by 1 base; unmatched bases: 4. Germline values: CDR1 ENHRY, CDR2 SYGVKD. This chain's CDR3 is CAIRTGVGNTEAFF. The CDR3 DNA reads TGTGCCATCAGGACAGGGGTTGGGAACACTGAAGCTTTCTTT.

This chain connects TRBV12-5 to TRBJ1-2; 7 bases agree with TRBD1. J was trimmed by 1 base and V by 1 base; bases with no gene match: 6. Germline V gives CDR1 LGHNT, CDR2 FRNRAP. The CDR3 covers 16 residues. The CDR3 DNA is TGTGCTAGTGGTTTGGACTCTTGGGACAGTAACTATGGCTACACCTTC. Its translation: CASGLDSWDSNYGYTF. Combining the CDR3 with reference TRBV12-5 and TRBJ1-2 gives the whole variable domain DARVTQTPRHKVTEMGQEVTMRCQPILGHNTVFWYRQTMMQGLELLAYFRNRAPLDDSGMPKDRFSAEMPDATLATLKIQPSEPRDSAVYFCASGLDSWDSNYGYTFGSGTRLTVV.

A few counts support this clone. This chain connects TRBV5-4 to TRBJ1-1, with TRBD1 as a possible D gene (6 bases). The V end lost 0 bases, the J end lost 9 bases, and 9 bases lay between the germline ends. The CDR3 loop spans 12 amino acids. Germline CDR1 reads SGHNT; CDR2 reads YYREEE (reference sequence). The CDR3, as DNA: TGTGCCAGCAGCTTGGACAGGGCTCAAGCTTTCTTT. It is translated as CASSLDRAQAFF.